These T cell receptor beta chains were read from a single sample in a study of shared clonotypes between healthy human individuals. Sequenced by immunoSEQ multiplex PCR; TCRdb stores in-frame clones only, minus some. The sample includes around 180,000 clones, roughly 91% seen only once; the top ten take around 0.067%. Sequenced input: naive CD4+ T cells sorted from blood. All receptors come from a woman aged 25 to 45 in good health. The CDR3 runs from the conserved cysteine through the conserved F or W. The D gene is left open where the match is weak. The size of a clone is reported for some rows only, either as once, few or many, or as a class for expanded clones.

CDR3 DNA: TGTGCCAGCAGCGAAGGACAGGTAGGGTACGAGCAGTACTTC
CDR3 protein: CASSEGQVGYEQYF
D gene: TRBD1
clone size: NA
J gene: TRBJ2-7
V gene: TRBV9

CDR3 DNA: TGCGCCAGCAGCTTGTATCAGGGGTCAAATGAAAAACTGTTTTTT
CDR3 protein: CASSLYQGSNEKLFF
D gene: NA
clone size: NA
J gene: TRBJ1-4
V gene: TRBV5-1

CDR3 DNA: TGCGCCAGCAGCGAGGGTAGCCAGGGTGAAGCTTTCTTT
CDR3 protein: CASSEGSQGEAFF
D gene: NA
clone size: NA
J gene: TRBJ1-1
V gene: TRBV5-1

CDR3 DNA: TGTGCCAGCAGCTCGGACAGGAGGAATTCACCCCTCCACTTT
CDR3 protein: CASSSDRRNSPLHF
D gene: TRBD1
clone size: NA
J gene: TRBJ1-6
V gene: TRBV7-6

CDR3 DNA: TGTGCCAGCAGCTTGAACAGCGAGCAGTACTTC
CDR3 protein: CASSLNSEQYF
D gene: NA
clone size: NA
J gene: TRBJ2-7
V gene: TRBV5-6

CDR3 DNA: TGTGCCAGCAGCCAATCACTGGGGGCTGAAGAGACCCAGTACTTC
CDR3 protein: CASSQSLGAEETQYF
D gene: NA
clone size: NA
J gene: TRBJ2-5
V gene: TRBV5-4

CDR3 DNA: TGTGCCAGCAGTGAACAACTCATTCCTAGCTACGAGCAGTACTTC
CDR3 protein: CASSEQLIPSYEQYF
D gene: NA
clone size: NA
J gene: TRBJ2-7
V gene: TRBV2

CDR3 DNA: TGTGCCAGCAGTGCCGGGACAGGGAACACCGGGGAGCTGTTTTTT
CDR3 protein: CASSAGTGNTGELFF
D gene: TRBD1
clone size: once
J gene: TRBJ2-2
V gene: TRBV7-6

CDR3 DNA: TGTGCCAGCAGTACACCGGGACAGGGCTACGAGCAGTACTTC
CDR3 protein: CASSTPGQGYEQYF
D gene: TRBD1
clone size: NA
J gene: TRBJ2-7
V gene: TRBV27

CDR3 DNA: TGTGCCAGCAGCTGGGCCGGAGGCTGGGAAACTGAAGCTTTCTTT
CDR3 protein: CASSWAGGWETEAFF
D gene: NA
clone size: once
J gene: TRBJ1-1
V gene: TRBV5-4

CDR3 DNA: TGTGCCAGCAGTTTTGCAGGGGCGACCACTGAAGCTTTCTTT
CDR3 protein: CASSFAGATTEAFF
D gene: NA
clone size: NA
J gene: TRBJ1-1
V gene: TRBV27

CDR3 DNA: TGTGCCAGTAGGACAGGGGATCAGCGCGGCTACACCTTC
CDR3 protein: CASRTGDQRGYTF
D gene: TRBD1
clone size: NA
J gene: TRBJ1-2
V gene: TRBV19

CDR3 DNA: TGCGCCAGCAGCCCGCGGACCCTTGCAACTAATGAAAAACTGTTTTTT
CDR3 protein: CASSPRTLATNEKLFF
D gene: NA
clone size: NA
J gene: TRBJ1-4
V gene: TRBV5-1

CDR3 DNA: TGTGCCAGCAGTTTATCAGATTTCCAGCTATACTACGAGCAGTACTTC
CDR3 protein: CASSLSDFQLYYEQYF
D gene: NA
clone size: NA
J gene: TRBJ2-7
V gene: TRBV28